This T cell receptor beta chain was sequenced during a study of T cells after yellow fever vaccination (dated by TCRdb to about 2019). Concerning the study at large: The SMART-Seq v4 Ultra Low Input RNA kit was used to prepare libraries from fractions with low cell numbers. Bulk PBMC replicates and cell subsets were isolated from blood drawn at multiple timepoints before and after both primary and secondary immunization. Two healthy male donors made up the cohort, one aged 18 to 30 years and the other aged 30 to 40 years. To follow T-cell clones before and after both primary and booster YFV17D yellow fever vaccination, bulk TCR alpha and beta repertoires underwent longitudinal sequencing.

Synthesis of TCR cDNA relied on 5'RACE template switching, a step that introduced a universal primer site along with unique molecular identifiers. Priming of cDNA synthesis was performed from both the TCR alpha and TCR beta constant segments. Library amplification involved two PCR steps, and the second step added sample barcodes and sequencing adapters. Sequencing of the libraries was done on either Illumina HiSeq 2500 (2x100 bp) or NovaSeq (2x150 bp). Per the authors' processing: Reads were demultiplexed and collapsed into UMI consensus sequences with MIGEC, and V(D)J alignment was performed with MiXCR. Clonotypes responding to the vaccine were identified with edgeR on replicate PBMC samples, with the criteria of FDR below 0.01 and a log2 fold change above 5 up to day 15. CD4 or CD8 identity was assigned to each bulk clonotype according to whether the clonotype was present at higher abundance in the sequenced CD4 repertoire or the sequenced CD8 repertoire. Using fastp trimming at Q25 and MiXCR clonotype assembly, TCRdb reanalyzed the public sequencing data and kept in-frame beta chains. One record per CDR3 amino acid sequence lists the most common genes and DNA. What appears here as the V and J calls and clone size reflects TCRdb's work, not the paper's. The sample table lists roughly 310,000 distinct CDR3 sequences, about 8.7% of them with a count of one. Roughly 18% of the sample goes to the ten largest clones.

In the paper's terms, the treatment or condition label means: live attenuated yellow fever vaccine strain. At each blood-draw timepoint, two biological replicates of bulk PBMCs were obtained. PBMCs were isolated from peripheral blood using a standard Ficoll-Paque protocol. TriZol was used to extract RNA from bulk PBMCs, CD4 and CD8 fractions, and dextramer-positive and dextramer-negative fractions. Relative to germline, V is missing 6 bases and J is missing 5 bases, with 16 bases of the junction outside any gene match. The CDR3 contains 17 residues, cysteine and phenylalanine counted. Only CDR3 DNA is held: 51 bases, read in frame from base 1. CDR1 SGHTA and CDR2 FQGTGA are derived from the germline V gene. This clonotype turned up a few times. Its antigen target is currently unknown. No quality values exist for individual bases; no much larger clone is one base distant. The paper's findings and limits, for the study overall: After the booster, most of the clones that had expanded following primary vaccination were detected again (96% of CD4 and around 87% of CD8), which suggests that memory was broadly maintained. A small share of clonotypes was detected in both CD4 and CD8 compartments, with the overlap likely arising from convergent recombination. Compared with the primary T-cell response, the secondary T-cell response was weaker but faster, peaking on day 5 rather than day 15. Because only a couple of donors were included in the study, the extent to which the findings can be generalized is limited. Because abundant contaminating clonotypes from the bulk population could be contained in FACS-sorted repertoires, computational filtering was required.

The material was PBMCs, obtained on the day of the first yellow fever vaccination. The V and J segments used are TRBV7-3 and TRBJ2-5; 9 bases in between match TRBD2. The sequence came from a man between 18 and 29 years old who received the YFV17D yellow fever vaccine. In nucleotide form, the sequence is TGTGCCAGCAGTCCGGGGACCCGCGGGGGGGCTCAGGAGACCCAGTACTTC. Protein translation: CASSPGTRGGAQETQYF.